These T cell receptor beta chains were read from a single sample in a study of T cells expressing NK-cell markers. TCRdb reprocessed the 5' RACE reads, keeping one entry per CDR3 protein, no DNA. The sample holds some 110,000 distinct CDR3 sequences. The sample taken for sequencing was blood T cells: a sorted CD56 or NKG2C T cell subset, CD4+ or CD8+ T cells, or bulk PBMC T cells (not recorded which). The receptors shown here come from a woman between 18 and 70 years old in good health. The CDR3 runs from the conserved cysteine through the conserved F or W. Fields, in order: J gene, V gene, CDR3 protein.

>TRBJ2-5|TRBV6-1
CASSEGETQYF
>TRBJ2-2|TRBV12-3/TRBV12-4
CASSSQGATGELFF
>TRBJ1-1|TRBV9
CASSAWGGDTEAFF
>TRBJ2-5|TRBV5-1
CASRKDGQETQYF
>TRBJ2-7|TRBV27
CASSLLGRGSSFGTSGLYEQYF
>TRBJ1-5|TRBV15
CATSREGNQPQHF
>TRBJ2-1|TRBV7-3
CASSLKAGGVDEQFF
>TRBJ2-5|TRBV28
CASSLGTSFPQETQYF
>TRBJ2-3|TRBV4-3
CASSQGGLLTWDTQYF
>TRBJ1-1|TRBV20-1
CSASGREHTEAFF